This T cell receptor (beta chain) was recovered during a study of cytomegalovirus exposure and HLA in healthy donors. PCR used 60 Vbeta primers and 13 Jbeta primers. The method was immunoSEQ multiplex PCR; TCRdb's version includes in-frame clones alone and lacks a portion of them. Among about 130,000 clones listed, 74% were seen once. The CDR3 has 12 residues. V was clipped by 8 bases and J by 0 bases, with 8 bases between them. Germline values: CDR1 SGHTA, CDR2 FQGNSA. The sequence came from a woman in her 50s in good health and CMV-seropositive. The chain combines TRBV7-2 with TRBJ2-7; D gene ambiguous. The sequenced sample was PBMCs. The CDR3 DNA follows: TGTGCCAGCTCGCACAACTCCTACGAGCAGTACTTC. Its protein is CASSHNSYEQYF.